This T cell receptor (beta chain) was found in a study of Ad26.COV2.S vaccination and SARS-CoV-2 variants (dated by TCRdb to the early 2020s). In the study overall: Vaccine-arm donors came from COV1001, a multicentre, randomized, double-blind, placebo-controlled phase I-IIa trial of Ad26.COV2.S in healthy adults. Ad26.COV2.S was administered intramuscularly at 5 x 10^10 or 1 x 10^11 viral particles, either as a single shot or as two shots given 56 days apart. TCRbeta repertoire sequencing was used to assess the specificity and breadth of SARS-CoV-2-reactive T cell receptors after Ad26.COV2.S vaccination. A total of some 30 samples were included in the TCR-sequenced set, comprising approximately 20 Ad26.COV2.S vaccine recipients, 5 placebo recipients and 8 SARS-CoV-2 convalescent individuals. Trial participants were randomized into five groups of five, in which low-dose or high-dose Ad26.COV2.S was given once or twice, or placebo was given on both occasions. Investigators did not know the trial group allocation while performing experiments and assessing outcomes. The full study reports these points: After vaccination, spike-specific CD8+ and CD4+ T cell responses were reported to show substantial breadth. The study was not powered for comparison of responses between vaccine doses or regimens. Compared with placebo recipients, Ad26.COV2.S recipients showed higher spike-specific TCR breadth (P = 0.0014). It was noted by the authors that total T cell responses may have been underestimated by the TCR breadth and depth analyses. Vaccine and placebo recipients had comparable non-spike TCR breadth, which fits with the vaccine containing only spike.

Concerning this clone itself: This clone's antigen is unknown. No clone much larger than this one lies a single base away; base qualities are absent.

Sequences SEHNR (CDR1) and FQNEAQ (CDR2) are obtained from the germline V gene (reference sequence). Including the terminal cysteine and phenylalanine, the CDR3 comprises 14 residues. Just the 42-base CDR3 DNA is kept, in frame starting at base 1. Trimmed from V: 5 bases; trimmed from J: 7 bases; junction bases lacking a gene match: 4. This specimen's treatment or condition label, interpreted: some 20 received Ad26.COV2.S at low or high dose, single or two shots; 5 received placebo; per-sample allocation not given. For vaccine and placebo recipients, repertoires were sequenced using samples collected on day 63 after the first injection. In Cohort 1b, about 27 adults aged 18-55 years were enrolled at a single site in Boston, USA, between 29 July and 7 August 2020. Ad26.COV2.S consisted of a replication-incompetent adenovirus type 26 vector by which a prefusion-stabilized SARS-CoV-2 spike protein from the original Wuhan strain was expressed.

The immunoSEQ Assay was used to sequence TCRbeta CDR3 regions. After extraction, genomic DNA underwent amplification by bias-controlled multiplex PCR, followed by high-throughput sequencing. The authors' pipeline ran thus. Collapsing and filtering of sequences were performed to quantify the absolute abundance of each unique TCRbeta CDR3 region. Usable DNA was measured by amplifying reference genes present in all nucleated cells, and TCRbeta template counts were normalized to that usable DNA to estimate T cell fraction. Repertoire TCRs were annotated as SARS-CoV-2-specific by exact matching of V gene, CDR3 amino acid sequence and J gene to a known reactive TCR set. The reference SARS-CoV-2 TCR set was derived from MIRA and filtered for enrichment in COVID-19-positive ImmuneCODE repertoires, a step that removed public or cross-reactive TCRs. Using the MIRA antigens, annotated TCRs were further analysed by specific ORF or by position within an ORF. Depth was the summed frequency of annotated unique rearrangements, while breadth was defined as annotated unique rearrangements over total unique productive rearrangements. TCR breadth was compared between groups using two-sided Wilcoxon rank-sum tests. The clones in this table, taken by TCRdb from immuneACCESS, are in-frame only. Not every clone is retained; where verified, under half of the shortfall comes from an unresolved V gene, and the cause of the rest is unknown. The V and J calls and clone size are taken from that table; D and trimming were inferred from the DNA. This sample comprises about 400,000 clones, 70% to 90% of them detected only once. The ten largest clonotypes hold under 2% of the sample.

The chain is made from TRBV7-9 and TRBJ1-4, and 10 junction bases match TRBD1. The sequence was collected from a person aged 18 to 59 who received the Ad26.COV2.S COVID-19 vaccine or a placebo. Here the sequenced sample was peripheral blood, taken in a trial of Ad26.COV2.S vaccine versus placebo. The sequence in DNA is TGTGCCAGCAGCACCGGGACAGGGGCTGAAAAACTGTTTTTT. Translated, this is CASSTGTGAEKLFF.